This TCR beta chain was found in a study of vaccination and CD4 T cells after COVID-19. For the study at large: Six males and four females constituted the convalescent cohort, two of whom were Hispanic. At a median approximately 70 days (range 14 to 241) after dose two, post-vaccine samples were obtained. Study conclusions and caveats: Spike mono-reactivity was found in 304 of 307 vaccine-specific clones from convalescent patients.

As regards this clonotype: The antigen is undetermined.

Noted treatment: roughly 11-day PBMC culture with coronavirus spike peptide pools or control peptides (ViraFEST assay). Cultured CD4+ T cell DNA underwent sequencing with the Oncomine TCR Beta short-read assay. Once CD4+ T cells had been cultured, genomic DNA was extracted from them. Using its own MiXCR run on the PCR reads, TCRdb lists one record per CDR3 protein. The table has under 15,000 distinct CDR3 sequences, about 30% seen once; the top ten hold about 13%. Specimen: CD4+ T cells from blood, cultured in vitro, collected after SARS-CoV-2 vaccination. This clonotype was sampled from a human donor who had recovered from COVID-19.

The CDR3 DNA reads as TGTGCCAGCAGGAAGACAGGGCTCACGCCCCAGCATTTT. Encoded protein: CASRKTGLTPQHF. The rearrangement links TRBV28 to TRBJ1-5; 7 nucleotides agree with TRBD1. The CDR3 length is 13 residues. CDR1 is MDHEN, CDR2 SYDVKM, per germline. V lost 6 bases, J lost 9 bases, and 8 bases stayed unmatched.